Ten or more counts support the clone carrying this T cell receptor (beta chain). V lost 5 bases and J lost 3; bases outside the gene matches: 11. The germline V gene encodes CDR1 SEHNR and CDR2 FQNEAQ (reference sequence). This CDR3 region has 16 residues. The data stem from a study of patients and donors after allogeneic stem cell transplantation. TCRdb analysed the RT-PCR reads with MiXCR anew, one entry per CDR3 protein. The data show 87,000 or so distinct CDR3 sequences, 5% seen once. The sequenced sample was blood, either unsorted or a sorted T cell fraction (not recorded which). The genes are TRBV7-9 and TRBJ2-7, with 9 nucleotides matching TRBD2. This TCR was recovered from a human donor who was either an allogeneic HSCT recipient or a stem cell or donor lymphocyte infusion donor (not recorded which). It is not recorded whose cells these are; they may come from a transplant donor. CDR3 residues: CASSPRVAGDIYEQYF. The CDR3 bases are TGTGCCAGCAGCCCCCGGGTAGCGGGAGATATCTACGAGCAGTACTTC.